Each of the 14 T cell receptor beta chains below was sequenced from the same sample in a study of cytomegalovirus exposure and HLA in healthy donors. PCR involved 60 Vbeta and 13 Jbeta primers. TCRdb keeps only in-frame clones here, not all; method: immunoSEQ multiplex PCR. The sample lists over 200,000 clones; more than 75% were seen once. The sample was PBMCs. These receptors originate from a woman between 40 and 50 years old in good health and CMV-seropositive.

This clone was observed a handful of times. The genes are TRBV15 and TRBJ1-5; D uncertain. Per germline, CDR1 LNHNV and CDR2 YYDKDF (reference sequence). The germline V and J ends were trimmed by 4 bases and 6 bases, with 10 bases remaining between them. The CDR3 loop spans 13 amino acids. DNA for the CDR3: TGTGCCACCAGCAACCCAGGTGGTCAGCCCCAGCATTTT. Its translation: CATSNPGGQPQHF.

This rearrangement joins TRBV30 to TRBJ1-1; TRBD1 agrees at 11 bases. This CDR3 region has 16 residues. Unmatched junction bases numbered 10, after V lost 3 bases and J lost 4 bases. Germline values: CDR1 GTSNPN, CDR2 SVGIG (reference sequence). The CDR3 coding sequence is TGTGCCTGGAGACCCGGACAGGGGGCCCGGTTCACTGAAGCTTTCTTT. Protein sequence: CAWRPGQGARFTEAFF.

The V call is TRBV4-3, the J call TRBJ2-6, with TRBD2 identical over 15 bases. V trimming: 5 bases; J trimming: 3 bases; junction bases outside the gene matches: 2. The CDR3 consists of 17 residues. Germline CDR1 and CDR2: LGHNA and YSLEER. The CDR3 DNA follows: TGCGCCAGCAGCTTGGGACTAGCGGGGGGTGGGGCCAACGTCCTGACTTTC. Translating gives CASSLGLAGGGANVLTF.

There are a few counts of this clone. J is TRBJ1-6 and V is TRBV5-4; D may be TRBD1 (5 bases). This CDR3 has 15 residues. Germline-derived CDR1 and CDR2 are SGHNT and YYREEE (reference sequence). V gave up 0 bases and J gave up 10 bases, with 14 bases separating them. CDR3 sequence reads: CASSLEPGIGSPLHF. The CDR3 DNA sequence: TGTGCCAGCAGCTTGGAACCAGGGATAGGGTCACCCCTCCACTTT.

This clone was detected only a few times. The chain combines TRBV5-1 with TRBJ2-3; possibly TRBD2 for D (5 bases). CDR1 is SGHRS, CDR2 YFSETQ, per germline. Trimming took 4 bases from V and 1 from J, leaving 13 bases between them. The CDR3 sequence is 15 residues long. In DNA form, the CDR3 reads TGCGCCAGCAGCCCAAGGACTTGGGGCACAGATACGCAGTATTTT. As protein: CASSPRTWGTDTQYF.

This clone has just a few counts. The CDR3: CASHRETGAFF. As DNA, the CDR3 is TGTGCTAGCCACAGGGAAACAGGAGCTTTCTTT. The gene calls are TRBV12-5 and TRBJ1-1; maybe TRBD1 (6 bases). Trimming removed 9 bases at V and 10 bases at J, with 15 bases between. In germline, CDR1 is LGHNT, CDR2 FRNRAP. This CDR3 has 11 residues.

This clone was seen just once. The chain is built from TRBV29-1 and TRBJ2-3; a weak D match, TRBD1 (5 bases). This CDR3 comprises 12 residues. The germline CDR1 and CDR2 sequences are SQVTM and ANQGSEA. Trimming cost V 6 bases and J 2 bases, with 9 bases left between them. The CDR3: CSVFGATDTQYF. In DNA, the CDR3 is TGCAGCGTCTTTGGGGCCACAGATACGCAGTATTTT.

The genes are TRBV30 and TRBJ2-1; 10 bases agree with TRBD2. CDR3 length: 15 amino acids. Germline CDR1 is GTSNPN and CDR2 is SVGIG (reference sequence). J lost 6 bases, V lost 1 base, and 6 bases had no gene match. In nucleotides, the CDR3 is TGTGCCTGGAGTGGGAGCGGGGGGGCCTCCAATGAGCAGTTCTTC. It translates to CAWSGSGGASNEQFF.

There are a few counts of this clone. The rearrangement joins TRBV6-1 to TRBJ1-1; D not resolved. This CDR3 comprises 12 residues. The V end was cut by 6 bases, the J end by 0 bases, with 5 bases between. Germline V lookup: CDR1 MNHNS, CDR2 SASEGT. This chain's CDR3 is CASRQLNTEAFF. The DNA for the CDR3 is TGTGCCAGCAGACAGCTGAACACTGAAGCTTTCTTT.

The chain combines TRBV5-6 with TRBJ1-1; D not resolved. Trimming removed 4 bases at V and 1 base at J, with 5 bases between. CDR3 length: 12 residues. CDR1 is SGHDT and CDR2 is YYEEEE in the germline V gene. The CDR3 spells CASSNRNTEAFF. For the CDR3, the DNA is TGTGCCAGCAGCAACAGGAACACTGAAGCTTTCTTT.

The V and J genes are TRBV6-6 and TRBJ2-7; the match to TRBD1 covers 8 bases. The germline V gene has CDR1 MNHNY and CDR2 SVGAGI (reference sequence). The CDR3 spans 16 residues. Losses at the gene ends were 6 bases for V and 4 bases for J; bases not matched to a gene: 14. CDR3 coding DNA: TGTGCCAGCAGCGACAGGGGCAGGGGTGGGGGATACGAGCAGTACTTC. It yields the protein CASSDRGRGGGYEQYF.

The rearrangement joins TRBV7-6 to TRBJ2-3; D is unclear. CDR1 is SGHVS, CDR2 FNYEAQ, per germline. V lost 1 base and J lost 0, with 11 bases in between. This CDR3 is 16 amino acids long. CDR3: CASSLGQNPSTDTQYF. The CDR3 DNA reads as TGTGCCAGCAGCTTAGGTCAGAACCCTAGCACAGATACGCAGTATTTT.

Comment on this clone: Other DNA sequences from this sample encode an identical CDR3 as well. The chain joins TRBV18 to TRBJ1-4, with 8 nucleotides matching TRBD1. Germline V CDR1 and CDR2: KGHSH, LQKENI. The CDR3 covers 14 residues. V was pared by 2 bases and J by 4 bases, with 0 bases of the junction left unmatched. In nucleotides, the CDR3 is TGTGCCAGCTCACCAGGACAGGGTAATGAAAAACTGTTTTTT. Translation: CASSPGQGNEKLFF.

This clone was observed a handful of times. This sequence joins TRBV4-3 and TRBJ1-2; unclear D gene. V was clipped by 8 bases and J by 6 bases, with 16 bases between them. CDR1 is LGHNA, CDR2 YSLEER, per germline. The CDR3 extends over 13 amino acids. The CDR3 nucleotides are TGCGCCAGCGGGGTAACTCGGGGTAATGGCTACACCTTC. Protein: CASGVTRGNGYTF.